A selection of T cell receptor beta chains follows, all from one sample in a study of T cell responses to AZD1222 COVID-19 vaccine. Data came from immunoSEQ multiplex PCR; TCRdb stores just in-frame clones and leaves some out. The profile shows more than 110,000 clones, about 86% of them singletons. The specimen comprised peripheral blood, sampled on day 0 of AZD1222 vaccination. The receptors originated from an adult in good health. The CDR3 runs from the conserved cysteine through the conserved F or W. Each record gives: V gene, clone size, J gene, D gene, CDR3 protein, CDR3 DNA. The D gene is left open where the match is weak. Expanded clones are given a class, and other clones once, few, many or no size at all.

TRBV11-3	.	TRBJ2-4	.	CASSPIDGLAKNIQYF	TGTGCCAGCAGCCCTATTGACGGGCTAGCCAAAAACATTCAGTACTTC
TRBV30	.	TRBJ2-6	.	CAWTGSWISGANVLTF	TGTGCCTGGACCGGTTCTTGGATCTCTGGGGCCAACGTCCTGACTTTC
TRBV5-4	.	TRBJ1-2	.	CASSGRGQDYGYTF	TGTGCCAGCAGCGGCAGGGGTCAGGACTATGGCTACACCTTC
TRBV7-3	few	TRBJ1-6	.	CASSIGVSNSPLHF	TGTGCCAGCAGCATCGGGGTATCCAATTCACCCCTCCACTTT
TRBV5-1	.	TRBJ1-1	.	CASSLRGGGEAFF	TGCGCCAGCAGCTTAAGGGGAGGGGGTGAAGCTTTCTTT
TRBV9	.	TRBJ2-1	TRBD2	CASSVSSGLAARAEQFF	TGTGCCAGCAGCGTATCCTCCGGGCTAGCGGCCCGAGCTGAGCAGTTCTTC
TRBV6-4	.	TRBJ1-2	.	CASSPGTMGYGYTF	TGTGCCAGCAGTCCGGGGACAATGGGCTATGGCTACACCTTC
TRBV6-1	.	TRBJ2-7	.	CASSELVYEQYF	TGTGCCAGCAGTGAATTAGTCTACGAGCAGTACTTC
TRBV30	.	TRBJ1-6	TRBD1	CAWSGGQYNSPLHF	TGTGCCTGGAGTGGGGGACAGTATAATTCACCCCTCCACTTT
TRBV30	.	TRBJ2-3	TRBD1	CAWSQGASGDTQYF	TGTGCCTGGAGCCAGGGGGCGTCGGGAGATACGCAGTATTTT
TRBV29-1	few	TRBJ2-1	TRBD2	CSVAPSGSWSNEQFF	TGCAGCGTTGCGCCCAGCGGGAGTTGGTCCAATGAGCAGTTCTTC
TRBV9	.	TRBJ1-2	.	CASSLGMGYGYTF	TGTGCCAGCAGCCTTGGAATGGGCTATGGCTACACCTTC
TRBV28	.	TRBJ1-5	.	CASRYPGTLRGQPQHF	TGTGCCAGCAGGTACCCGGGCACCCTCAGGGGTCAGCCCCAGCATTTT
TRBV15	once	TRBJ2-6	.	CATSSDQGSGANVLTF	TGTGCCACCAGCAGTGACCAGGGGTCTGGGGCCAACGTCCTGACTTTC
TRBV15	.	TRBJ2-7	.	CATSRDLIYEQYF	TGTGCCACCAGCAGAGATCTTATCTACGAGCAGTACTTC
TRBV4-3	few	TRBJ2-7	.	CASSQDHGLPTYEQYF	TGCGCCAGCAGCCAAGATCATGGACTCCCCACCTACGAGCAGTACTTC